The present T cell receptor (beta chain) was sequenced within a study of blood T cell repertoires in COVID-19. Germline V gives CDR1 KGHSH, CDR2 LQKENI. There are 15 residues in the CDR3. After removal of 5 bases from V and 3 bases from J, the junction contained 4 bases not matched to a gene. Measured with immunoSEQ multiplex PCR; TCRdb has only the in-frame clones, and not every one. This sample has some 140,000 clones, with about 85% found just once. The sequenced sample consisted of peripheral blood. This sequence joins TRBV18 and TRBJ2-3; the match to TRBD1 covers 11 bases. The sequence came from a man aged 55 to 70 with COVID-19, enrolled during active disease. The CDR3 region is CASSLGQGGTDTQYF. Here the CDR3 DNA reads TGTGCCAGCTCATTGGGACAGGGGGGAACAGATACGCAGTATTTT.